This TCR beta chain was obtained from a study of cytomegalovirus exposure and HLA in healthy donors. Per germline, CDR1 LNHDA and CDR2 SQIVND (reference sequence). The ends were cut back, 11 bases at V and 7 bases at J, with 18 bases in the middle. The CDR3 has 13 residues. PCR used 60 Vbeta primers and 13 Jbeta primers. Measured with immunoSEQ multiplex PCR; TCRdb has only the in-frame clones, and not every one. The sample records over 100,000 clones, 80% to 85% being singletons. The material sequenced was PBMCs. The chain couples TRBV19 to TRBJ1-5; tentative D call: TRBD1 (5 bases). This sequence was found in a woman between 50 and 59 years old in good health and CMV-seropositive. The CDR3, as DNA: TGTGCCTCTCGAGTGGGGCTCTGGCAGCCCCAGCATTTT. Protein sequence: CASRVGLWQPQHF.